Detailed here is one T cell receptor (beta chain). The repertoire was sequenced with immunoSEQ multiplex PCR; TCRdb's copy has only in-frame clones and lacks some. The data hold about 300,000 clones, with 90% observed a single time. This specimen belongs to a study of blood T cell repertoires in COVID-19. Study summary: Sites across the United States, Italy and Spain contributed samples from acute and convalescent COVID-19. Sources were T cells, B-cell-depleted T cells, or PBMCs; the material itself was cDNA or gDNA.

V gave up 6 bases and J gave up 8 bases; unmatched junction bases: 15. This CDR3 contains 17 residues. Germline-derived CDR1 and CDR2 are MNHEY and SMNVEV (reference sequence). The J gene is TRBJ2-1, the V gene TRBV27; 11 bases are a match to TRBD2. This TCR was sampled from a woman aged 18-35 years with acute COVID-19. Sequences were obtained from PBMCs or T cells enriched from blood (not recorded which). CDR3: CASSSGRSLAGDHEQFF. In nucleotides, the CDR3 is TGTGCCAGCAGCTCCGGTAGATCACTAGCGGGAGACCATGAGCAGTTCTTC.